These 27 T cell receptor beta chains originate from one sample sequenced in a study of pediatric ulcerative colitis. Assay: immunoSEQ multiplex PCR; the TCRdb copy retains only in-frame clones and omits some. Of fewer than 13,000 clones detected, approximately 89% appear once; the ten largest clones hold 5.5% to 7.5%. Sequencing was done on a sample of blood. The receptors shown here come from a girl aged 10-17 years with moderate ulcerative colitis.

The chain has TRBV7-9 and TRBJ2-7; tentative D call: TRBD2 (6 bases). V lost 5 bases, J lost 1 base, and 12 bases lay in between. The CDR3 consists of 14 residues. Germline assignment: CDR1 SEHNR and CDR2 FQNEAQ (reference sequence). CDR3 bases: TGTGCCAGCAGCCCGGGACTGAAGTCCTACGAGCAGTACTTC. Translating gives CASSPGLKSYEQYF.

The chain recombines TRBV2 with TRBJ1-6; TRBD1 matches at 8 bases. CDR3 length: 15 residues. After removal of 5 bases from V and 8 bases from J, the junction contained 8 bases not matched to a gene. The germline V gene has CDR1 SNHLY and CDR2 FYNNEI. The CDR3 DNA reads TGTGCCAGCAGTTCGACAGGGGTTGTAGATTCACCCCTCCACTTT. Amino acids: CASSSTGVVDSPLHF.

The CDR3 DNA reads as TGCGCCAGCAGCCACCCTAGCGGGAGGTTATCAGATACGCAGTATTTT. Translating gives CASSHPSGRLSDTQYF. V gene TRBV5-1 combines with J gene TRBJ2-3; 11 positions agree with TRBD2. Looked up from germline, CDR1 is SGHRS and CDR2 is YFSETQ. V lost 4 bases to trimming and J lost 4 bases; unmatched junction nucleotides: 8. This CDR3 comprises 16 residues.

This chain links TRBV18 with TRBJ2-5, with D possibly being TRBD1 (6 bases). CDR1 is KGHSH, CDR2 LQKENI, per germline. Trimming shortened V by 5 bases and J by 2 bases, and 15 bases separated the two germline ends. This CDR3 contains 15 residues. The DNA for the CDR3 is TGTGCCAGCTCAACAAGCGGACAGAGACAAGAGACCCAGTACTTC. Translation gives CASSTSGQRQETQYF. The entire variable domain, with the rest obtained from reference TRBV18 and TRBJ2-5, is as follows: NAGVMQNPRHLVRRRGQEARLRCSPMKGHSHVYWYRQLPEEGLKFMVYLQKENIIDESGMPKERFSAEFPKEGPSILRIQQVVRGDSAAYFCASSTSGQRQETQYFGPGTRLLVL.

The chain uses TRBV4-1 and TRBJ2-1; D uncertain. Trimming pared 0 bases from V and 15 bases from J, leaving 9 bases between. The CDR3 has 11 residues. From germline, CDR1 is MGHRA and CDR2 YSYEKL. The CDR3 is CASSQDHLTFF. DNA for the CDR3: TGCGCCAGCAGCCAAGATCACTTAACGTTCTTC.

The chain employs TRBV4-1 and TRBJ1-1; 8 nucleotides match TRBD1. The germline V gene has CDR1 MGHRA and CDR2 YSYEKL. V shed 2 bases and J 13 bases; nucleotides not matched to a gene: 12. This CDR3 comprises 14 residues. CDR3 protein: CASSQRRRDRKFFF. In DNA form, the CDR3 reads TGCGCCAGCAGCCAAAGACGCCGGGACAGGAAATTTTTCTTT.

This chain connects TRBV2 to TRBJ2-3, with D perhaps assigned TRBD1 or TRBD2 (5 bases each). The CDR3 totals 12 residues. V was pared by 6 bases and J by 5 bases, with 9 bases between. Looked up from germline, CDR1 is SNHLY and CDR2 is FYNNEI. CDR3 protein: CASRGEGDTQYF. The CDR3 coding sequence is TGTGCCAGCAGGGGGGAAGGAGATACGCAGTATTTT. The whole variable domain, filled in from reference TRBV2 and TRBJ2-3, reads EPEVTQTPSHQVTQMGQEVILRCVPISNHLYFYWYRQILGQKVEFLVSFYNNEISEKSEIFDDQFSVERPDGSNFTLKIRSTKLEDSAMYFCASRGEGDTQYFGPGTRLTVL.

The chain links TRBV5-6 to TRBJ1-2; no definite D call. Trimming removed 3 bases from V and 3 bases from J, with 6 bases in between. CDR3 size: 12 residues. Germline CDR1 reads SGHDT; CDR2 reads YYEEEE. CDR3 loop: CASSSADYGYTF. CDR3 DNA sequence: TGTGCCAGCAGCTCGGCCGACTATGGCTACACCTTC. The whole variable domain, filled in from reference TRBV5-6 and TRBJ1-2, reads DAGVTQSPTHLIKTRGQQVTLRCSPKSGHDTVSWYQQALGQGPQFIFQYYEEEERQRGNFPDRFSGHQFPNYSSELNVNALLLGDSALYLCASSSADYGYTFGSGTRLTVV.

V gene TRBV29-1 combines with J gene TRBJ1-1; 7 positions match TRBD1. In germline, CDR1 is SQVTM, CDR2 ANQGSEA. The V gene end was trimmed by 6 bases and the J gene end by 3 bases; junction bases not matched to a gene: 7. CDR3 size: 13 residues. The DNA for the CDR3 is TGCAGCGTAAAAAGGGGGCTGGACACTGAAGCTTTCTTT. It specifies CSVKRGLDTEAFF.

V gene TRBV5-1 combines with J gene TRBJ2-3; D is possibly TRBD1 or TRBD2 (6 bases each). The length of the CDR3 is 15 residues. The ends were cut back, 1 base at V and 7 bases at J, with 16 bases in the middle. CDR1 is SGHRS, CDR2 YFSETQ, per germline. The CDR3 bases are TGCGCCAGCAGCTTGACGGGGGCGCCAATAAATACGCAGTATTTT. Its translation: CASSLTGAPINTQYF.

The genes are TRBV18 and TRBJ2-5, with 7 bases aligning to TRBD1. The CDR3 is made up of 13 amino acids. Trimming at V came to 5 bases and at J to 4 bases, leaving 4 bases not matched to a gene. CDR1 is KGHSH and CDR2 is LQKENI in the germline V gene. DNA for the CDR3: TGTGCCAGCTCAAGAAACAGGGGAGAGACCCAGTACTTC. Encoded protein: CASSRNRGETQYF.

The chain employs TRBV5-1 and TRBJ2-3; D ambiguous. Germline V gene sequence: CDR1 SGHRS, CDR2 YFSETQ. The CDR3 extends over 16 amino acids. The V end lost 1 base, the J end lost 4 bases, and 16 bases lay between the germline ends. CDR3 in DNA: TGCGCCAGCAGCTTGTCCACGGCAGGTGGAGCAGATACGCAGTATTTT. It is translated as CASSLSTAGGADTQYF.

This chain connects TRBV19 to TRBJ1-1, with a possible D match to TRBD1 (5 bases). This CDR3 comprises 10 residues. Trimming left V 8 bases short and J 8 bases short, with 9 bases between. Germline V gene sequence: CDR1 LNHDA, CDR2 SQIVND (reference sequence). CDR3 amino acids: CASGRGEAFF. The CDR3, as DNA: TGTGCCAGTGGGAGGGGAGAAGCTTTCTTT.

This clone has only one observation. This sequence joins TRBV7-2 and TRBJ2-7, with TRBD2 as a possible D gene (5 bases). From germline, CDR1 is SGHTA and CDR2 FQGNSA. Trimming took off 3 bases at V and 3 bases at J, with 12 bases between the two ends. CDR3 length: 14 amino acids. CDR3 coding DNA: TGTGCCAGCAGCTTGGGCGGGCCAGGCTACGAGCAGTACTTC. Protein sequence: CASSLGGPGYEQYF.

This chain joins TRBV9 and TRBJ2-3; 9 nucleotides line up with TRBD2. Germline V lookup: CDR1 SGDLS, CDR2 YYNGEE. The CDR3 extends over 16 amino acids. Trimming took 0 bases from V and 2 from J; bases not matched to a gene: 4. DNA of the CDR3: TGTGCCAGCAGCGTAGTCCTAGCGGGGACCACAGATACGCAGTATTTT. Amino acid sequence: CASSVVLAGTTDTQYF.

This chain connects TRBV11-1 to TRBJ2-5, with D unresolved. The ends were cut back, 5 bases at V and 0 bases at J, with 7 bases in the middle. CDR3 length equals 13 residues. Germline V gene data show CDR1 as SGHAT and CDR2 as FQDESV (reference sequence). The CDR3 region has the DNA TGTGCCAGCAGCCCCCGGGACCAAGAGACCCAGTACTTC. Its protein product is CASSPRDQETQYF.

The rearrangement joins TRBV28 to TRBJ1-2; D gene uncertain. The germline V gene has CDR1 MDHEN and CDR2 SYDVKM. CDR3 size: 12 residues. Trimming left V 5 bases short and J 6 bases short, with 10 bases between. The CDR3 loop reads CASSPPGDGYTF. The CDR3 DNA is TGTGCCAGCAGTCCCCCTGGGGATGGCTACACCTTC.

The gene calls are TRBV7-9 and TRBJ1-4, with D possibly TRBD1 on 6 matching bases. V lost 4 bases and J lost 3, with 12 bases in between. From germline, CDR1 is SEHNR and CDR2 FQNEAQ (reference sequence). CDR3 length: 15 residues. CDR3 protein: CASSSGQTSNEKLFF. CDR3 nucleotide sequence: TGTGCCAGCAGCTCAGGACAGACCTCTAATGAAAAACTGTTTTTT.

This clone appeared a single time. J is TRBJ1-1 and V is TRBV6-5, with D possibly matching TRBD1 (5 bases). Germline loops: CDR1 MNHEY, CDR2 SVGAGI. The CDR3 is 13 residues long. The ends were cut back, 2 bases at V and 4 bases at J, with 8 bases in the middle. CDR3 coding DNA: TGTGCCAGCAGTTACAAGGGACCCACTGAAGCTTTCTTT. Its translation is CASSYKGPTEAFF.

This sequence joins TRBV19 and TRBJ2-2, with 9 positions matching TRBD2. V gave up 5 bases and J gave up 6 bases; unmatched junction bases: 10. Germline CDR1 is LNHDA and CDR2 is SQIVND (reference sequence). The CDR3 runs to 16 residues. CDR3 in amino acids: CASSPFRGRVSGELFF. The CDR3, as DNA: TGTGCCAGTAGTCCGTTTCGCGGGAGGGTTTCCGGGGAGCTGTTTTTT. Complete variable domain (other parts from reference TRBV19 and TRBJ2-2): DGGITQSPKYLFRKEGQNVTLSCEQNLNHDAMYWYRQDPGQGLRLIYYSQIVNDFQKGDIAEGYSVSREKKESFPLTVTSAQKNPTAFYLCASSPFRGRVSGELFFGEGSRLTVL.

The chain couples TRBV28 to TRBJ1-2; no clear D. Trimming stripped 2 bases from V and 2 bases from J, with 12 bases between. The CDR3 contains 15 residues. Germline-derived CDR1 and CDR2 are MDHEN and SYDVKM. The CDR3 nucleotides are TGTGCCAGCAGTTTAACAAGGGCCCCCAACTATGGCTACACCTTC. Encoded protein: CASSLTRAPNYGYTF.

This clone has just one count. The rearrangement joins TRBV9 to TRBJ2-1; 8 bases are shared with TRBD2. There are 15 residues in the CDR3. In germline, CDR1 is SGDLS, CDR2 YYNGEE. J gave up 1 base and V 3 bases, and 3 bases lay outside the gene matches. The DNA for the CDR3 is TGTGCCAGCAGCGCAGCGGGAGAGTCCTACAATGAGCAGTTCTTC. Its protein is CASSAAGESYNEQFF. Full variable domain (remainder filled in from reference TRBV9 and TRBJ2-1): DSGVTQTPKHLITATGQRVTLRCSPRSGDLSVYWYQQSLDQGLQFLIQYYNGEERAKGNILERFSAQQFPDLHSELNLSSLELGDSALYFCASSAAGESYNEQFFGPGTRLTVL.

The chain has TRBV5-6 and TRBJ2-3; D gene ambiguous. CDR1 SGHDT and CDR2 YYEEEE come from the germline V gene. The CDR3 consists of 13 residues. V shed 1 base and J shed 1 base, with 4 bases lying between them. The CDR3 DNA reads TGTGCCAGCAGCTTGCACGGCACAGATACGCAGTATTTT. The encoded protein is CASSLHGTDTQYF.

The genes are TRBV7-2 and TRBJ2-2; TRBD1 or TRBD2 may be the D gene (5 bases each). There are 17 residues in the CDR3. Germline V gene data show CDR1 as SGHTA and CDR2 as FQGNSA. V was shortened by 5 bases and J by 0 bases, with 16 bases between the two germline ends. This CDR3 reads CASSPTMGPANTGELFF. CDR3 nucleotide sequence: TGTGCCAGCAGCCCGACGATGGGACCGGCGAACACCGGGGAGCTGTTTTTT. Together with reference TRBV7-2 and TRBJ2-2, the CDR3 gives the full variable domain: GAGVSQSPSNKVTEKGKDVELRCDPISGHTALYWYRQSLGQGLEFLIYFQGNSAPDKSGLPSDRFSAERTGGSVSTLTIQRTQQEDSAVYLCASSPTMGPANTGELFFGEGSRLTVL.

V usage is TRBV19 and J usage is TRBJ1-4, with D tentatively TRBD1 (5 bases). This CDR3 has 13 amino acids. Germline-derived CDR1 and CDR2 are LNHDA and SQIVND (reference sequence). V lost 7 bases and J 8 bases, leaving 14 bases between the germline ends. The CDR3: CASKGRREEKLFF. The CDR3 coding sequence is TGTGCCAGTAAGGGGAGGAGAGAGGAAAAACTGTTTTTT. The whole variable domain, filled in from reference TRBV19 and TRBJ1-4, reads DGGITQSPKYLFRKEGQNVTLSCEQNLNHDAMYWYRQDPGQGLRLIYYSQIVNDFQKGDIAEGYSVSREKKESFPLTVTSAQKNPTAFYLCASKGRREEKLFFGSGTQLSVL.

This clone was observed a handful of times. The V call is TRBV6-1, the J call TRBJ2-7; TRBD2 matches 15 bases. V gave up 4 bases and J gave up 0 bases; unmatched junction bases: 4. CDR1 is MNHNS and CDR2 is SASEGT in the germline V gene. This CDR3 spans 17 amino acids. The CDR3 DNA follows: TGTGCCAGCAGTGCCGGGACTAGCGGGGGGCTCTCCTACGAGCAGTACTTC. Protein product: CASSAGTSGGLSYEQYF.

CDR3 sequence: CASSLEEDKALHF. Here the CDR3 DNA reads TGTGCCAGCAGCTTAGAGGAGGACAAAGCCCTCCACTTT. This chain uses TRBV7-6 with TRBJ1-6; TRBD1 might be the D (5 bases). V lost 1 base, J lost 14 bases, and 12 bases lay in between. The CDR3 has 13 residues. CDR1 SGHVS and CDR2 FNYEAQ come from the germline V gene.